This TCR beta chain was retrieved from a study of siplizumab effects on memory and regulatory T cells. The study's findings and limits: Siplizumab led to significantly less abundant alloreactive sequences that could be traced back to unstimulated CD4+ memory cells.

There are 14 residues in the CDR3. V dropped 4 bases and J dropped 4; count of bases not matched to a gene: 0. The germline V gene has CDR1 SEHNR and CDR2 FQNEAQ (reference sequence). As concerns this clone: The antigen is not known.

This table comes from immunoSEQ multiplex PCR, and its TCRdb copy is limited to in-frame clones, with some not included. The sample lists fewer than 110,000 clones; around nine tenths were seen once. The sequence derives from a human donor in good health. Specimen: non-Treg CD4+ T cells sorted from blood. The chain joins TRBV7-9 to TRBJ1-4, with 10 bases identical to TRBD1. In nucleotides, the CDR3 is TGTGCCAGCAGCTGGACAGGGGGTAATGAAAAACTGTTTTTT. Translated: CASSWTGGNEKLFF.